Shown below are 20 T cell receptor beta chains from a single sample sequenced in a study of graft-versus-host responses after intestinal transplantation (dated by TCRdb to the early 2020s). In the paper's terms, the time point label means: cells obtained before transplantation from donor or recipient. These receptors' antigens are unknown. The protocol used for the library was the immunoSEQ multiplex PCR assay. Imported from immuneACCESS, the table was reduced by TCRdb to in-frame sequences with V and J called. These copies leave out some clones; in studies compared against another copy, an unresolved V gene accounts for under half, and the cause of the remainder is not known. The sample yields under 95,000 clones; more than 80% were counted once. Approximately 2.7% of the sample comes from the top ten. The input for sequencing was unstimulated CD8+ T cells sorted from spleen or lymph node cells, taken before intestinal transplant. Receptors were obtained from a human donor who received an intestinal transplant.

This clone was seen only once. The V and J genes are TRBV5-5 and TRBJ2-7; 9 positions match TRBD1. V shed 6 bases and J 2 bases; nucleotides not matched to a gene: 3. The CDR3 loop spans 13 amino acids. Germline CDR1 SGHKS, CDR2 YYEKEE (reference sequence). CDR3: CASTGQGTYEQYF. The CDR3 coding sequence is TGTGCCAGCACGGGACAGGGAACCTACGAGCAGTACTTC.

The chain joins TRBV9 to TRBJ2-7; D perhaps matches TRBD2 (5 bases). The V and J ends lost 0 bases and 2 bases respectively, with 9 bases between them. The CDR3 is 14 residues long. The V gene's germline CDR1 is SGDLS and CDR2 YYNGEE. This CDR3 reads CASSVVPSTYEQYF. For the CDR3, the DNA is TGTGCCAGCAGCGTAGTCCCTAGCACCTACGAGCAGTACTTC.

The chain is built from TRBV6-5 and TRBJ2-5; 11 bases are a match to TRBD1. Germline lookup yields CDR1 MNHEY and CDR2 SVGAGI. This CDR3 contains 15 residues. The trim removed 5 bases at V and 4 bases at J, leaving 6 bases unmatched. CDR3: CASSTPGQGGETQYF. The CDR3 DNA sequence: TGTGCCAGCAGTACTCCGGGACAGGGGGGAGAGACCCAGTACTTC.

The J gene is TRBJ1-5, the V gene TRBV5-6; D is possibly TRBD1 (6 bases). Germline V gene lookup returns CDR1 SGHDT and CDR2 YYEEEE. Trimming cost V 0 bases and J 1 base, with 14 bases left between them. The CDR3 length is 17 residues. The CDR3 reads CASSLGPQGWSNQPQHF. In nucleotides, the CDR3 is TGTGCCAGCAGCTTGGGACCACAGGGTTGGAGCAATCAGCCCCAGCATTTT.

The CDR3 is CASGRPNTEAFF. CDR3 DNA sequence: TGTGCCAGTGGCAGGCCGAACACTGAAGCTTTCTTT. This chain uses TRBV19 with TRBJ1-1, with D uncertain. Trimming removed 8 bases from V and 1 base from J, with 8 bases in between. CDR1 and CDR2 (germline): LNHDA, SQIVND (reference sequence). This CDR3 region has 12 residues. The full variable domain, with the rest looked up from reference TRBV19 and TRBJ1-1, is DGGITQSPKYLFRKEGQNVTLSCEQNLNHDAMYWYRQDPGQGLRLIYYSQIVNDFQKGDIAEGYSVSREKKESFPLTVTSAQKNPTAFYLCASGRPNTEAFFGQGTRLTVV.

The J gene is TRBJ2-1, the V gene TRBV5-4; D uncertain. There are 13 residues in the CDR3. V shed 0 bases and J shed 8 bases, with 9 bases lying between them. Germline lookup yields CDR1 SGHNT and CDR2 YYREEE (reference sequence). CDR3 sequence (DNA): TGTGCCAGCAGCTTGGTAGCCTCAGATGAGCAGTTCTTC. Protein sequence: CASSLVASDEQFF.

The chain has TRBV10-1 and TRBJ2-1; 7 bases match TRBD1. The germline gives CDR1 WNHNN, CDR2 SYGVQD (reference sequence). V was pared by 6 bases and J by 5 bases, with 7 bases of the junction left unmatched. The CDR3 consists of 14 residues. CDR3 residues: CASSRDSANNEQFF. CDR3 bases: TGCGCCAGCAGCCGGGACAGCGCTAACAATGAGCAGTTCTTC.

A word on this clone: One junction end does not reproduce the germline sequence, and a read error may be involved. The chain carries TRBV27 and TRBJ2-1; the match to TRBD2 covers 12 bases. The germline gives CDR1 MNHEY, CDR2 SMNVEV (reference sequence). CDR3 length: 13 residues. CDR3 sequence: CASSLGPGLAGIF. The CDR3, as DNA: TGTGCCAGCAGTTTAGGGCCCGGACTAGCGGGGATCTTC.

The gene calls are TRBV6-4 and TRBJ1-1, with 12 bases fitting TRBD1. V trimming: 2 bases; J trimming: 6 bases; junction bases outside the gene matches: 1. The CDR3 is made up of 14 amino acids. Germline lookup yields CDR1 MRHNA and CDR2 SNTAGT. CDR3: CASSDGTGGAEAFF. The CDR3 DNA sequence: TGTGCCAGCAGTGACGGGACAGGGGGCGCTGAAGCTTTCTTT.

The J gene is TRBJ2-5, the V gene TRBV2; possibly TRBD2 for D (6 bases). Germline V gives CDR1 SNHLY, CDR2 FYNNEI. The CDR3 is made up of 15 amino acids. V was pared by 6 bases and J by 5 bases, with 19 bases between. CDR3 nucleotide sequence: TGTGCCAGCAGGGGGACGAACAAGGAGGGCGAGACCCAGTACTTC. This translates into CASRGTNKEGETQYF. The full variable domain, completed using reference TRBV2 and TRBJ2-5, is EPEVTQTPSHQVTQMGQEVILRCVPISNHLYFYWYRQILGQKVEFLVSFYNNEISEKSEIFDDQFSVERPDGSNFTLKIRSTKLEDSAMYFCASRGTNKEGETQYFGPGTRLLVL.

V usage is TRBV5-1 and J usage is TRBJ2-7; tentatively, D is TRBD2 (5 bases). The germline V gene encodes CDR1 SGHRS and CDR2 YFSETQ. The CDR3 runs to 15 residues. V was pared by 4 bases and J by 4 bases, with 18 bases between. The chain's CDR3 is CASSPGEPGVYEQYF. In nucleotides, the CDR3 is TGCGCCAGCAGCCCCGGGGAGCCTGGGGTATACGAGCAGTACTTC.

The table lists this clone with a count of one. The chain recombines TRBV27 with TRBJ2-1; 13 bases fit TRBD2. The J segment lost 2 bases and the V segment lost 6 bases, leaving 10 bases of the junction unmatched. Germline V lookup: CDR1 MNHEY, CDR2 SMNVEV (reference sequence). The CDR3 is made up of 18 amino acids. The CDR3 DNA is TGTGCCAGCAGCGATACTAGCGGGAGGGCCATCGCCTACAATGAGCAGTTCTTC. Amino acids: CASSDTSGRAIAYNEQFF.

The chain employs TRBV19 and TRBJ1-1; a weak D match, TRBD1 (5 bases). Trimming took off 7 bases at V and 1 base at J, with 13 bases between the two ends. Looked up from germline, CDR1 is LNHDA and CDR2 is SQIVND (reference sequence). This CDR3 has 14 amino acids. CDR3 nucleotide sequence: TGTGCCAGTACGTGGGACTCTACGAACACTGAAGCTTTCTTT. Translated, it gives CASTWDSTNTEAFF.

The chain combines TRBV5-1 with TRBJ1-6; TRBD1 aligns across 9 bases. Trimming at V came to 0 bases and at J to 9 bases, leaving 4 bases not matched to a gene. CDR1 and CDR2 from the germline V gene are SGHRS and YFSETQ. This CDR3 comprises 15 residues. The CDR3 DNA reads as TGCGCCAGCAGCTTGGTGGGACAGGGTAGTTCACCCCTCCACTTT. It codes for CASSLVGQGSSPLHF.

The chain recombines TRBV6-5 with TRBJ1-1, with D uncertain. The germline V gene has CDR1 MNHEY and CDR2 SVGAGI. This CDR3 region has 14 residues. The germline V and J ends were trimmed by 0 bases and 2 bases, with 7 bases remaining between them. The CDR3 sequence: CASSYSIRNTEAFF. CDR3 DNA sequence: TGTGCCAGCAGTTACTCGATTAGAAACACTGAAGCTTTCTTT.

The chain is built from TRBV9 and TRBJ1-5; possibly TRBD1 for D (5 bases). V was cut by 2 bases and J by 7 bases, with 13 bases left in between. Germline loops: CDR1 SGDLS, CDR2 YYNGEE. The CDR3 sequence is 14 residues long. CDR3 residues: CASSVTGDGQPQHF. DNA of the CDR3: TGTGCCAGCAGCGTGACGGGGGACGGACAGCCCCAGCATTTT.

This clone was observed once. V is TRBV27 and J is TRBJ2-3, with 9 bases that match TRBD2. Trimming removed 2 bases from V and 5 bases from J; junction bases left unmatched: 2. Germline lookup yields CDR1 MNHEY and CDR2 SMNVEV (reference sequence). The CDR3 is 14 amino acids. CDR3 nucleotide sequence: TGTGCCAGCAGTTTAGCGGGAGGGAGAGATACGCAGTATTTT. Translating gives CASSLAGGRDTQYF.

The rearrangement joins TRBV7-2 to TRBJ1-1; the D gene is possibly TRBD1 (5 bases). This CDR3 has 14 residues. The ends were cut back, 2 bases at V and 10 bases at J, with 17 bases in the middle. Germline CDR1 reads SGHTA; CDR2 reads FQGNSA. The DNA for the CDR3 is TGTGCCAGCAGCTTACGGCGTGGGGCGACGCGAGCTTTCTTT. Protein product: CASSLRRGATRAFF.

The rearrangement joins TRBV19 to TRBJ1-1; the D is unclear. Trimming cost V 1 base and J 0 bases, with 15 bases left between them. This CDR3 region has 17 residues. Per the germline V gene, CDR1 is LNHDA and CDR2 is SQIVND (reference sequence). CDR3 loop: CASSIAGREVMNTEAFF. CDR3 coding DNA: TGTGCCAGTAGTATAGCTGGCAGAGAGGTGATGAACACTGAAGCTTTCTTT. Full variable domain (rest looked up from reference TRBV19 and TRBJ1-1): DGGITQSPKYLFRKEGQNVTLSCEQNLNHDAMYWYRQDPGQGLRLIYYSQIVNDFQKGDIAEGYSVSREKKESFPLTVTSAQKNPTAFYLCASSIAGREVMNTEAFFGQGTRLTVV.

V usage is TRBV9 and J usage is TRBJ2-5, with 7 bases matching TRBD2. The CDR3 runs to 16 residues. V gave up 0 bases and J gave up 2 bases; unmatched junction bases: 7. Germline CDR1 SGDLS, CDR2 YYNGEE. The CDR3 DNA reads TGTGCCAGCAGCGTAGGGGCGGGGGAGGGTCAAGAGACCCAGTACTTC. This codes for CASSVGAGEGQETQYF.